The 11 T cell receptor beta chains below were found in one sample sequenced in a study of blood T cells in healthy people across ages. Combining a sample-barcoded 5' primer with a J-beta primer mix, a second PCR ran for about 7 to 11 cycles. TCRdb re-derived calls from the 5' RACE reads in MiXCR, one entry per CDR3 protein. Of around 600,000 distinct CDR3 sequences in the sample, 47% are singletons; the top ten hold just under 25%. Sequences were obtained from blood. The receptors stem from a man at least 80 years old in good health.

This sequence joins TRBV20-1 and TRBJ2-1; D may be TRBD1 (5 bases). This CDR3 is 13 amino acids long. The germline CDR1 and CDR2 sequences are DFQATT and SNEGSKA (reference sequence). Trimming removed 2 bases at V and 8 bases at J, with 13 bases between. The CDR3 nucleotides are TGCAGTGCTAGACAGGGTAACTTTCATGAGCAGTTCTTC. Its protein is CSARQGNFHEQFF.

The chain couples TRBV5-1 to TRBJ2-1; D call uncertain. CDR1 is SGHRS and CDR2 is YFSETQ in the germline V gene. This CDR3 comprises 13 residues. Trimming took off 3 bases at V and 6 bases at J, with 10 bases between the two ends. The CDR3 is CASSWASSNEQFF. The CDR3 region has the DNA TGCGCCAGCAGCTGGGCCTCATCCAATGAGCAGTTCTTC.

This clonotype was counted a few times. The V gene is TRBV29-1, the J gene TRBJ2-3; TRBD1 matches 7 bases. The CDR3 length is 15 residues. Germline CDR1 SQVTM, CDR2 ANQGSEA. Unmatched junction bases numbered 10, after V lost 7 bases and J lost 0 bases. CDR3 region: CSGVGTAKSTDTQYF. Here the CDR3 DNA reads TGCAGCGGAGTGGGGACAGCTAAAAGCACAGATACGCAGTATTTT.

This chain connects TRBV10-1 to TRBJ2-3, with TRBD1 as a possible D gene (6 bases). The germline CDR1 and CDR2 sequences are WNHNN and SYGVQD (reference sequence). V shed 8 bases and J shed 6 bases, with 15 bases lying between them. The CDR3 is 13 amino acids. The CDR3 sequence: CASQGQLGDTQYF. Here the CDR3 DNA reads TGCGCCAGCCAAGGACAGCTGGGGGATACGCAGTATTTT.

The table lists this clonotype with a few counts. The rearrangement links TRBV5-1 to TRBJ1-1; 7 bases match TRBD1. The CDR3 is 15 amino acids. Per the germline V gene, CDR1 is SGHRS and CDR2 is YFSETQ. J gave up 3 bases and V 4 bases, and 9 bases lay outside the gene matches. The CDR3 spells CASSARPGTDTEAFF. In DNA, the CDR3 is TGCGCCAGCAGCGCCAGGCCCGGGACAGACACTGAAGCTTTCTTT.

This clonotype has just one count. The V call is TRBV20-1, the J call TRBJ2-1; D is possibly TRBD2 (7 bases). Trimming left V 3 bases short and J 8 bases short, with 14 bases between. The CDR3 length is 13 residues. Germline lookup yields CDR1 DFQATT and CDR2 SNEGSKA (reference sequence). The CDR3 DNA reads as TGCAGTGCTAGCGGGGGGCAGTCGGATGAGCAGTTCTTC. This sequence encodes CSASGGQSDEQFF.

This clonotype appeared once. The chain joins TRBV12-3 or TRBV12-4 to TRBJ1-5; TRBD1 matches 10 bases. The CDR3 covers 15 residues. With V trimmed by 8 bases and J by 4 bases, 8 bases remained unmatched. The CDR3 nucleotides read TGTGCCAGCGAGCCGGGACAGGGGCAAAATCAGCCCCAGCATTTT. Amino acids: CASEPGQGQNQPQHF.

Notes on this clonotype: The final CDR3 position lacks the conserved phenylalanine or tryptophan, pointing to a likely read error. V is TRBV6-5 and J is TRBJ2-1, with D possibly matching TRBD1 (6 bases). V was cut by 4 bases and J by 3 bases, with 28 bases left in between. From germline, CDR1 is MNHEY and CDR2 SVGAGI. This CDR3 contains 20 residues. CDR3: CASSSGQSLGRYNHYNEQFV. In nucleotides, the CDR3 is TGTGCCAGCAGTTCCGGACAGAGCCTTGGGCGCTACAATCACTACAATGAGCAGTTCGTC.

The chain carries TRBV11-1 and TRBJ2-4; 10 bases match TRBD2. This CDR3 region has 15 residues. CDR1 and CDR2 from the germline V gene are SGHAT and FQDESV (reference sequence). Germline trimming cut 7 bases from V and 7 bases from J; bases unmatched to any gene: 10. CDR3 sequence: CASTTETSGNNIQYF. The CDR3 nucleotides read TGTGCCAGCACCACCGAAACTAGCGGGAATAACATTCAGTACTTC.

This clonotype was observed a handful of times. The CDR3 sequence: CASSYAPGQGCKQYF. In nucleotides, the CDR3 is TGTGCCAGCAGTTACGCGCCGGGACAGGGCTGTAAGCAGTACTTC. The chain joins TRBV6-6 to TRBJ2-7; 9 bases are a match to TRBD1. The CDR3 consists of 15 residues. V was pared by 2 bases and J by 8 bases, with 10 bases of the junction left unmatched. Germline V CDR1 and CDR2: MNHNY, SVGAGI (reference sequence).

This CDR3 is CASSQVPQNSPLHF. CDR3 coding DNA: TGTGCCAGCAGCCAAGTACCCCAGAATTCACCCCTCCACTTT. V usage is TRBV7-2 and J usage is TRBJ1-6; D ambiguous. Germline CDR1 reads SGHTA; CDR2 reads FQGNSA. The CDR3 length is 14 residues. The V and J ends lost 5 bases and 7 bases respectively, with 12 bases between them.